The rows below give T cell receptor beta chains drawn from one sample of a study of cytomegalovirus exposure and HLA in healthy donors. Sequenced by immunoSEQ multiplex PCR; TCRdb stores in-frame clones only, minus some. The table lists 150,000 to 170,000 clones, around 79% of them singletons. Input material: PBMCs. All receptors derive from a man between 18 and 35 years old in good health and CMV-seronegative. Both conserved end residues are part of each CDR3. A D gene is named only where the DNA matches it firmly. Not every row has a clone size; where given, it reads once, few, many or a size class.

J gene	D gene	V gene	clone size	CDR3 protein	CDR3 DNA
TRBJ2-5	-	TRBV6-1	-	CASLRSVQETQYF	TGTGCCAGTCTCCGATCAGTCCAAGAGACCCAGTACTTC
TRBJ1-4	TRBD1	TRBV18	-	CASSYLGGEEEKLFF	TGTGCCAGCTCCTATCTAGGGGGCGAAGAAGAAAAACTGTTTTTT
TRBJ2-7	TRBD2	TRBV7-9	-	CASSHSAGAYEQYF	TGTGCCAGCAGCCATTCGGCGGGGGCCTACGAGCAGTACTTC
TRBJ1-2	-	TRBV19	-	CASGLDSYGYTF	TGTGCCAGTGGCTTGGACTCTTATGGCTACACCTTC
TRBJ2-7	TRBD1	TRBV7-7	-	CASSIDRGREQYF	TGTGCTAGCAGCATAGACAGGGGTCGCGAGCAGTACTTC
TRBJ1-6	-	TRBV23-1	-	CASSRSLGRACSPLHF	TGCGCCAGCAGTCGTAGTCTTGGCAGGGCTTGTTCACCCCTCCACTTT
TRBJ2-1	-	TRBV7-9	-	CASSPWGSSYNEQFF	TGTGCCAGCAGCCCGTGGGGCAGCTCCTACAATGAGCAGTTCTTC
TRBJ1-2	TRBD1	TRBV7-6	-	CASSPTGALGYTF	TGTGCCAGCAGCCCGACAGGGGCCCTTGGCTACACCTTC
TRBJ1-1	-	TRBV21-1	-	CASSNKPRDRANTEAFF	TGTGCCAGCAGCAACAAGCCCCGGGACAGGGCGAACACTGAAGCTTTCTTT
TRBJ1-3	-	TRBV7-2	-	CASSLGRARAGNTIYF	TGTGCCAGCAGCTTAGGCAGGGCGAGAGCGGGAAACACCATATATTTT
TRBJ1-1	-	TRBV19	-	CASSTSGMYTEAFF	TGTGCCAGTAGTACCTCAGGGATGTACACTGAAGCTTTCTTT
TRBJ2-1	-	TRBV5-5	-	CASSIRRLGSYNEQFF	TGTGCCAGCAGCATCCGGAGGCTAGGCTCCTACAATGAGCAGTTCTTC
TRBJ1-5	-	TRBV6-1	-	CASSPLGAPNQPQHF	TGTGCCAGCAGCCCGTTAGGGGCGCCCAATCAGCCCCAGCATTTT
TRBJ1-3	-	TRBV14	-	CASSQVRGISSGNTIYF	TGTGCCAGCAGCCAAGTAAGAGGGATCTCCTCTGGAAACACCATATATTTT
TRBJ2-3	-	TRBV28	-	CASSAVGQTDTQYF	TGTGCCAGCAGTGCGGTGGGACAAACAGATACGCAGTATTTT
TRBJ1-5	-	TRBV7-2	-	CASSPRQDSNQPQHF	TGTGCCAGCAGCCCCAGACAGGATAGCAATCAGCCCCAGCATTTT
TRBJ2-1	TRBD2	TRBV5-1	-	CASSLDAGGTYNEQFF	TGCGCCAGCAGCTTGGATGCGGGGGGAACCTACAATGAGCAGTTCTTC
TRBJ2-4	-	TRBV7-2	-	CASSPILGQLNHF	TGTGCCAGCAGCCCAATACTCGGACAATTGAATCACTTC
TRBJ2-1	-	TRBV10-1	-	CASSEVQGHYNEQFF	TGCGCCAGCAGTGAGGTCCAGGGCCACTACAATGAGCAGTTCTTC
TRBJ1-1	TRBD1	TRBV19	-	CASSTRTGKDTEAFF	TGTGCCAGTAGTACCAGGACAGGTAAAGATACTGAAGCTTTCTTT
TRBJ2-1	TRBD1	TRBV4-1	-	CASSPGQGSYNEQFF	TGCGCCAGCAGCCCCGGACAGGGTTCCTACAATGAGCAGTTCTTC
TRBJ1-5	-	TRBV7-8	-	CASSLRPRGEAHSNQPQHF	TGTGCCAGCAGCTTACGGCCGCGGGGCGAAGCCCATAGCAATCAGCCCCAGCATTTT
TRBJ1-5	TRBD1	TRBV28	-	CASTMGQGNQPQHF	TGTGCCAGCACCATGGGACAGGGCAATCAGCCCCAGCATTTT
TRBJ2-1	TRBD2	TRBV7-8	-	CASSLAGVSYNEQFF	TGTGCCAGCAGCTTGGCGGGGGTTTCCTACAATGAGCAGTTCTTC
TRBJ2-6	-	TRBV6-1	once	CASSGQYSGANVLTF	TGTGCCAGCAGTGGACAGTACTCTGGGGCCAACGTCCTGACTTTC
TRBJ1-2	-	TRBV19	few	CASRAGQTNYGYTF	TGTGCCAGTAGGGCTGGACAGACTAACTATGGCTACACCTTC
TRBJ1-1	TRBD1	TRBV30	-	CAWSTGGRSTEAFF	TGTGCCTGGAGTACAGGGGGACGGAGCACTGAAGCTTTCTTT
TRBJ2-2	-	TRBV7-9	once	CASSRKGAGELFF	TGTGCCAGCAGTCGAAAGGGGGCCGGGGAGCTGTTTTTT
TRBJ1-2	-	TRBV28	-	CASSSEVYYGYTF	TGTGCCAGCAGCTCCGAGGTGTACTATGGCTACACCTTC
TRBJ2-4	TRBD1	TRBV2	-	CASRETGQGNSQYF	TGTGCCAGCAGGGAGACAGGGCAGGGAAACAGTCAGTACTTC
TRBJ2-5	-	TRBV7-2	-	CASSSPSRWETQYF	TGTGCCAGCAGTTCTCCGAGCAGGTGGGAGACCCAGTACTTC
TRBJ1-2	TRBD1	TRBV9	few	CASTTDRGNGYTF	TGTGCCAGCACCACAGACAGGGGCAATGGCTACACCTTC
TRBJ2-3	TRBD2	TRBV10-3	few	CAIDPFGGDIDTQYF	TGTGCCATCGACCCCTTCGGGGGGGACATCGATACGCAGTATTTT
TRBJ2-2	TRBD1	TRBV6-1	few	CASSDGTGGVGELFF	TGTGCCAGCAGTGACGGGACAGGGGGTGTCGGGGAGCTGTTTTTT
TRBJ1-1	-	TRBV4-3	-	CASSPLNPAANTEAFF	TGCGCCAGCAGCCCACTTAACCCGGCGGCGAACACTGAAGCTTTCTTT
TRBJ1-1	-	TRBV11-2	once	CASSLVSDTEAFF	TGTGCCAGCAGCTTGGTCTCAGACACTGAAGCTTTCTTT
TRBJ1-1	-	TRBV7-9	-	CASSAQAGNTEAFF	TGTGCCAGCAGCGCGCAAGCGGGGAACACTGAAGCTTTCTTT
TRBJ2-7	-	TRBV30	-	CAWEQSYEQYF	TGTGCCTGGGAGCAATCCTACGAGCAGTACTTC
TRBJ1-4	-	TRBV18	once	CASSPSLGGRGTNEKLFF	TGTGCCAGCTCACCATCCCTCGGGGGGCGAGGAACTAATGAAAAACTGTTTTTT
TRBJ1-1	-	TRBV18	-	CASSRGGENTEAFF	TGTGCCAGCTCACGTGGCGGAGAGAACACTGAAGCTTTCTTT
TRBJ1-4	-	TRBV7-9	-	CSSSLGTGPGATNEKLFF	TGTTCCAGCAGCTTAGGGACGGGGCCGGGAGCAACTAATGAAAAACTGTTTTTT
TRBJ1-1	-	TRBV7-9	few	CASSLTENTEAFF	TGTGCCAGCAGCTTAACAGAGAACACTGAAGCTTTCTTT
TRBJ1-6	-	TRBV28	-	CASTLRHSPLHF	TGTGCCTCTACGCTCCGTCATTCACCCCTCCACTTT
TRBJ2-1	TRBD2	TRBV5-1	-	CASSPYGAGGSYNEQFF	TGCGCCAGCAGCCCCTACGGAGCGGGGGGCTCTTACAATGAGCAGTTCTTC
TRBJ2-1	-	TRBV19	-	CASTGTLNEQFF	TGTGCCAGTACCGGGACACTTAATGAGCAGTTCTTC
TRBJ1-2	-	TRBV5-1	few	CASSLVGNNYGYTF	TGCGCCAGCAGCTTGGTCGGGAATAACTATGGCTACACCTTC
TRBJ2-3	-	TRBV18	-	CASSWKETDTQYF	TGTGCCAGCTCATGGAAGGAGACAGATACGCAGTATTTT
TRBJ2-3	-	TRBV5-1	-	CASSLEGLAVFTDTQYF	TGCGCCAGCAGCTTGGAAGGGTTAGCGGTTTTCACAGATACGCAGTATTTT
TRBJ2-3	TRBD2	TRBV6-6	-	CASSYRAGESTDTQYF	TGTGCCAGCAGTTATAGGGCGGGGGAAAGCACAGATACGCAGTATTTT